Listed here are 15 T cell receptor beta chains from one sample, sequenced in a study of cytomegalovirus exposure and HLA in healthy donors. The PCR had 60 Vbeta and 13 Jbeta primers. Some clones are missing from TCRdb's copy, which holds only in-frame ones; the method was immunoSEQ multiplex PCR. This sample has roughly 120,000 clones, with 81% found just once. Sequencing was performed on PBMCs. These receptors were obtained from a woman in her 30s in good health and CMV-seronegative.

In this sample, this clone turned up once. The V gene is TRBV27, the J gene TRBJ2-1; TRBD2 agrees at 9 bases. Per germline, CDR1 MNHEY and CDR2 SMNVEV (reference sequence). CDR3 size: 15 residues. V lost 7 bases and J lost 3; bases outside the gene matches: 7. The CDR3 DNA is TGTGCCAGCACTACACTAGCGGGCAGCTACAATGAGCAGTTCTTC. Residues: CASTTLAGSYNEQFF.

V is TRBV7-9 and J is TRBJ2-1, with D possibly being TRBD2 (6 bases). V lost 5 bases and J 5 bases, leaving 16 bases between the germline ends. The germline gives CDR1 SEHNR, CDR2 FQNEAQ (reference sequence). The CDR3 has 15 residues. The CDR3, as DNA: TGTGCCAGCAGCCCATCGGGACTGGGAAACAATGAGCAGTTCTTC. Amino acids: CASSPSGLGNNEQFF.

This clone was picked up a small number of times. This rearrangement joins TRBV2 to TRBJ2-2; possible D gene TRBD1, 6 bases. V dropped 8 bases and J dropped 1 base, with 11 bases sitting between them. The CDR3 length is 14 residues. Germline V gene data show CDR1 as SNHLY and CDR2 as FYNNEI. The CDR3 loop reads CASSGTLNTGELFF. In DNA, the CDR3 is TGTGCCAGCTCCGGGACACTGAACACCGGGGAGCTGTTTTTT.

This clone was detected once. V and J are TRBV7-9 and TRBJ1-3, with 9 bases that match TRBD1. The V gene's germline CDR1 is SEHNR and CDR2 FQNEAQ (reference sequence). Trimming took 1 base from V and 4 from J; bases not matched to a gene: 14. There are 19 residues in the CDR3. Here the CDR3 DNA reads TGTGCCAGCAGCTTAGTCGCCGGGACAGGGATTCTATCGGGAAACACCATATATTTT. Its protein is CASSLVAGTGILSGNTIYF. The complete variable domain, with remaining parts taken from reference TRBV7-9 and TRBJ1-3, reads DTGVSQNPRHKITKRGQNVTFRCDPISEHNRLYWYRQTLGQGPEFLTYFQNEAQLEKSRLLSDRFSAERPKGSFSTLEIQRTEQGDSAMYLCASSLVAGTGILSGNTIYFGEGSWLTVV.

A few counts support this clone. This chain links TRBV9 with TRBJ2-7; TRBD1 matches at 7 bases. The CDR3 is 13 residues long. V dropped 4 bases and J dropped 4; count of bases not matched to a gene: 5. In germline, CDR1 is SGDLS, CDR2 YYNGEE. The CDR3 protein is CASSPRQGYEQYF. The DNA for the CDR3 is TGTGCCAGCAGCCCTAGACAGGGTTACGAGCAGTACTTC.

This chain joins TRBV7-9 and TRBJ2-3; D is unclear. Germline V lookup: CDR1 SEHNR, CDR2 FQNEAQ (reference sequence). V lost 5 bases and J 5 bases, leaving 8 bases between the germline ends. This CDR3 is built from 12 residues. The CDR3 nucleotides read TGTGCCAGCAGCCCAACGGGAGATACGCAGTATTTT. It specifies CASSPTGDTQYF.

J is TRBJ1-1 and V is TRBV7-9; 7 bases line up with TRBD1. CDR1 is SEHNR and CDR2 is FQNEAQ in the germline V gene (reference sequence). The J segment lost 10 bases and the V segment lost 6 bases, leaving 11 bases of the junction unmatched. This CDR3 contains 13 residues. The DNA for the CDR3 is TGTGCCAGCAGACCGGACCAGGGGGTAGGAGCTTTCTTT. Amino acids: CASRPDQGVGAFF.

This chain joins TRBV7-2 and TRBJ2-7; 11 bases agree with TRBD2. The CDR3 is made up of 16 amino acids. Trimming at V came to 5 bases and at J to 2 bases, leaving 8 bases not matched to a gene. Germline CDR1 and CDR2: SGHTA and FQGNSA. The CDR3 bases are TGTGCCAGCAGCCCGGGACTAGCGGACTCTACCTACGAGCAGTACTTC. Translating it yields CASSPGLADSTYEQYF.

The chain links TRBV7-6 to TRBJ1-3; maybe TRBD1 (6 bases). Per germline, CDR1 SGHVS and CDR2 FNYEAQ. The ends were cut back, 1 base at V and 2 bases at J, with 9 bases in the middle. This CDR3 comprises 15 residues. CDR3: CASSLGQAPGNTIYF. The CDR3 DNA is TGTGCCAGCAGCTTAGGACAGGCCCCTGGAAACACCATATATTTT.

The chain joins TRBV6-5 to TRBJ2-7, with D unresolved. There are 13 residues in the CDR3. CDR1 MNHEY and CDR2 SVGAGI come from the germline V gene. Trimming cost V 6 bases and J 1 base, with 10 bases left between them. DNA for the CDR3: TGTGCCAGCAGCCACATGAATTCCTACGAGCAGTACTTC. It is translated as CASSHMNSYEQYF.

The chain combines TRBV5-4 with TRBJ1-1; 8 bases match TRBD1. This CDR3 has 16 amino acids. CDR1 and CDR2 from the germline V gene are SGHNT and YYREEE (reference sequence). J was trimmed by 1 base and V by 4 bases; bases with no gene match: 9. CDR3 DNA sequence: TGTGCCAGCAGCCGTTTTCAGGGGGCGCGGAACACTGAAGCTTTCTTT. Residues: CASSRFQGARNTEAFF.

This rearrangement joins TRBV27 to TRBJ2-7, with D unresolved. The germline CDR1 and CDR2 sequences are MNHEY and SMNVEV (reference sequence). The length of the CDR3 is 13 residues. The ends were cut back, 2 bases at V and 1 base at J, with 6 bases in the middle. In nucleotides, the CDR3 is TGTGCCAGCAGTTTAACTACATCCTACGAGCAGTACTTC. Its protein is CASSLTTSYEQYF.

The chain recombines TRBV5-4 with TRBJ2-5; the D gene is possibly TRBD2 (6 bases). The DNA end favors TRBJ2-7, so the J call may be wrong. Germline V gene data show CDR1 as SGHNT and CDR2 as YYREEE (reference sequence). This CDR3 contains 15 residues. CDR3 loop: CASSLSLGGSYEQYF. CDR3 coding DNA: TGTGCCAGCAGCTTGTCGCTCGGGGGAAGCTACGAGCAGTACTTC.

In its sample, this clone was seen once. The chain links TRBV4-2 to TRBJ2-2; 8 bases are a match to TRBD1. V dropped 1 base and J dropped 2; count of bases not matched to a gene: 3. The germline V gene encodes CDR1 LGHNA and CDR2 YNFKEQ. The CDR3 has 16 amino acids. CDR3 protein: CASSQGTGGNTGELFF. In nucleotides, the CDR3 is TGTGCCAGCAGCCAAGGTACAGGGGGAAACACCGGGGAGCTGTTTTTT.

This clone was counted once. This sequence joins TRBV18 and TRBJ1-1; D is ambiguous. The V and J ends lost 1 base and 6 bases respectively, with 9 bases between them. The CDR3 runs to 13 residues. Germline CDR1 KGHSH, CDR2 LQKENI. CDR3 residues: CASSPLVSPEAFF. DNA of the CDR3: TGTGCCAGCTCACCACTCGTTTCCCCTGAAGCTTTCTTT.